These T cell receptor beta chains were read from a single sample in a study of T-cell reconstitution after alpha-beta-depleted transplantation in children. TCRdb used MiXCR to reprocess the PCR reads, holding one entry per CDR3 protein. Of over 200,000 distinct CDR3 sequences detected, about 15% appear once; the ten largest clones hold about 41%. The specimen was PBMCs, mostly from graft donor cells, collected 360 days after TCRalphabeta/CD19-depleted stem cell transplant. The origin of the receptors is a male patient aged 2-10 years who had a stem cell transplant for acute lymphoblastic leukemia, so the T cells may come from the graft donor. CDR3s include the opening cysteine and the closing phenylalanine or tryptophan. A D gene is named only where the DNA matches it firmly. Clone size appears in some rows only: once, few, many, or a class for an expanded clone.

TRBJ1-4 NA TRBV7-8 few TGTGCCAGCAGCCAAGGAGGAGCGGCGAGAGAAAAACTGTTTTTT CASSQGGAAREKLFF
TRBJ2-4 NA TRBV2 NA TGTGCCAGCAACACAGCCAAAAACATTCAGTACTTC CASNTAKNIQYF
TRBJ2-1 NA TRBV10-1 few TGCGCCAGCAGTGAGTCGGGACTCAATGAGCAGTTCTTC CASSESGLNEQFF
TRBJ1-4 NA TRBV12-3/TRBV12-4 few TGTGCCAGCAGTCTCGGACAGACTAATGAAAAACTGTTTTTT CASSLGQTNEKLFF
TRBJ2-5 NA TRBV7-2 few TGTGCCAGCAGCTTAGGTGTTTGGGGGGAAGAGACCCAGTACTTC CASSLGVWGEETQYF
TRBJ1-2 TRBD1 TRBV7-9 NA TGTGCCAGCAGCTTAGGACAGGGTAACTCCGGCTATGGCTACACCTTC CASSLGQGNSGYGYTF
TRBJ2-3 NA TRBV11-2 few TGTGCCAGCAGCCACTATCCAGCCAGCACAGATACGCAGTATTTT CASSHYPASTDTQYF
TRBJ2-1 NA TRBV7-2 NA TGTGCCAGCAGCAACTCCTTGGGGCGGGGAAAGTTCTTC CASSNSLGRGKFF
TRBJ1-1 TRBD1 TRBV20-1 few TGCAGTGCTAGAGATCTACGACAGGGGAACACTGAAGCTTTCTTT CSARDLRQGNTEAFF
TRBJ2-2 NA TRBV4-3 NA TGCGCCAGCAGCCAAGATAGGCGGAGGAACACCGGGGAGCTGTTTTTT CASSQDRRRNTGELFF
TRBJ2-7 NA TRBV7-7 NA TGTGCCAGCAGCATTAGCCCACAGGGAGGAGTACACGAGCAGTACTTC CASSISPQGGVHEQYF
TRBJ2-1 TRBD1 TRBV6-5 many TGTGCCAGCAGTCGTCTAACTACAGGGGGTTCCTACAATGAGCAGTTCTTC CASSRLTTGGSYNEQFF
TRBJ2-7 NA TRBV4-3 many TGCGCCAGCAGCCAAGAAATAGGCGGGCTTGCTGGCGAGCAGTACTTC CASSQEIGGLAGEQYF
TRBJ2-3 TRBD2 TRBV4-3 NA TGCGCCAGCAGCCCTACACTGGGACTAGCGGGGGCTACTACAGATACGCAGTATTTT CASSPTLGLAGATTDTQYF
TRBJ2-1 NA TRBV6-2/TRBV6-3 NA TGTGCCAGCAGTACCAGGGGGGCCTCCTACAATGAGCAGTTCTTC CASSTRGASYNEQFF